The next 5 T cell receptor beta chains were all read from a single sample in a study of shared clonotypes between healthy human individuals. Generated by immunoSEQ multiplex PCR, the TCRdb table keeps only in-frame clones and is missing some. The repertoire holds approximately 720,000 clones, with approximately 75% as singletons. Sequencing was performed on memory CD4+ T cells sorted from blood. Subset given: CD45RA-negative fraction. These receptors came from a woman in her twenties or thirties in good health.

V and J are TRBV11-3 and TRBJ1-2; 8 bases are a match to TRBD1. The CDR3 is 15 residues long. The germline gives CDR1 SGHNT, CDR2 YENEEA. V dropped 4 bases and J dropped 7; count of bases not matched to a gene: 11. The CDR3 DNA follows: TGTGCCAGCAGCTCGCGGACAGGGTTGTTGGGTGGCTACACCTTC. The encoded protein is CASSSRTGLLGGYTF.

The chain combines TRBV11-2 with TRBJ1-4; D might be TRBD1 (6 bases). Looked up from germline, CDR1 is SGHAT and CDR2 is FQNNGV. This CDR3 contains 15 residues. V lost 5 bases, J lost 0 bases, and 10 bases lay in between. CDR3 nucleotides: TGTGCCAGCAGCCAGGACAGTACAACTAATGAAAAACTGTTTTTT. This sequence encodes CASSQDSTTNEKLFF.

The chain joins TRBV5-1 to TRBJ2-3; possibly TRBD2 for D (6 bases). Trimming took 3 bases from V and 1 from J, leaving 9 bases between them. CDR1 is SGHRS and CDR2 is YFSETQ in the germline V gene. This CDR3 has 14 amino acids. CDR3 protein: CASSSAGRTDTQYF. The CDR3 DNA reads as TGCGCCAGCAGCTCGGCGGGACGCACAGATACGCAGTATTTT.

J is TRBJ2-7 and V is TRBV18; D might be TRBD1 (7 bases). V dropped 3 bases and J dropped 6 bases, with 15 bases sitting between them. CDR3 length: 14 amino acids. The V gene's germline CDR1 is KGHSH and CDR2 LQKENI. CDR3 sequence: CASSPPGGSGEQYF. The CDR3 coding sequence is TGTGCCAGCTCACCCCCAGGGGGTAGCGGCGAGCAGTACTTC.

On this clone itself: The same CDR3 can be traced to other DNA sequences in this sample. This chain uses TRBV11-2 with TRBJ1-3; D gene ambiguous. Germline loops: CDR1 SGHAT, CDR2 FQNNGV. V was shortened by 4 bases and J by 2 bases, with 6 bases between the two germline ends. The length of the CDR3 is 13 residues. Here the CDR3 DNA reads TGTGCCAGCAGCTCGGGCCCTGGAAACACCATATATTTT. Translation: CASSSGPGNTIYF.